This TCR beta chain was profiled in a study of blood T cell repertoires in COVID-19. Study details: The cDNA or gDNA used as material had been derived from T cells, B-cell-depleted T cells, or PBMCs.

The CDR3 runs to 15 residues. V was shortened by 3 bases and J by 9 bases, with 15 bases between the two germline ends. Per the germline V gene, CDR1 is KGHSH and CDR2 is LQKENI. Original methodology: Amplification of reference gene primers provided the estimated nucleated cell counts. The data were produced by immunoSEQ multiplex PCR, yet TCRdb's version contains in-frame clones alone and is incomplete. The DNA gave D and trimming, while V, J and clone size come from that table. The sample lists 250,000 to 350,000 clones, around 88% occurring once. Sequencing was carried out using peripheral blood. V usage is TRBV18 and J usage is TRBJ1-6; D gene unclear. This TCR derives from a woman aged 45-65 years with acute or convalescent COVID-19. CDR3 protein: CASSPGEGWGSPLHF. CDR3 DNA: TGTGCCAGCTCACCCGGGGAAGGGTGGGGTTCACCCCTCCACTTT.